This record covers a single TCR beta chain. The CD8+ and CD4+ T cells were isolated magnetically using a negative isolation approach, whereas the TEMRA cells were enriched by FACS. The sample is drawn from a study of CD8 T cells in Susac syndrome. This CDR3 has 14 residues. CDR1 SGHTA and CDR2 FQGNSA come from the germline V gene. Trimming took 5 bases from V and 5 from J, leaving 15 bases between them. Random-hexamer reverse transcription was applied to roughly 0.5 to 1 ug RNA. TCRdb re-analysed the immunoSEQ multiplex PCR reads in MiXCR, keeping a single row per CDR3 protein. The sample holds 150,000 to 200,000 distinct CDR3 sequences; around 94% are singletons and the top ten take over 0.12%.

What was sequenced was CD4+ T cells from PBMCs. The V and J genes are TRBV7-2 and TRBJ2-5; possibly TRBD2 for D (6 bases). This receptor was identified in a human donor in good health. In DNA, the CDR3 is TGTGCCAGCAGCCCTCTAGGAGGGTCGGAGACCCAGTACTTC. Translation: CASSPLGGSETQYF.